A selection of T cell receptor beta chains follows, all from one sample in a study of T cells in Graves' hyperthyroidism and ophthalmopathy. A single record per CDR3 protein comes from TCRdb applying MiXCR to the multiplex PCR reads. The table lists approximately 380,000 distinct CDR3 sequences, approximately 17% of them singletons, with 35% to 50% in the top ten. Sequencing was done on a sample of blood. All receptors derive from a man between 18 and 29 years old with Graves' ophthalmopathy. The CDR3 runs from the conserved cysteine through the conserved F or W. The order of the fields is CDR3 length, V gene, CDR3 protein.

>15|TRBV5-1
CASSPRQGTNYGYTF
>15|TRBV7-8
CASRPSGGKQETQYF
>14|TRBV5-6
CASSLGQAGWTLHF
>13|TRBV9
CASSVAPADTQYF
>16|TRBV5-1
CASSLAVSTNTGELFF
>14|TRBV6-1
CASSESGGRETQYF
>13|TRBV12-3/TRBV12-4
CASSHWGTDTQYF
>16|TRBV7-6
CASSRSGGASYNEQFF
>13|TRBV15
CATSPEGGTEAFF
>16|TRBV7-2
CASSTRGGARWYGYTF
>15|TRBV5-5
CASSQAGQGAGGYTF
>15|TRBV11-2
CASSLQEGSVSPLHF
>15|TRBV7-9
CASSLVGTSTGELFF
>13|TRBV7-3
CASSNRGNTEAFF
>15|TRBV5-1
CASSATSGGVTEQFF
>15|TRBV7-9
CASSRDSSGGVEQFF
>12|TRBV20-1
CSAPAENTEAFF
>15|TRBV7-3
CASSLGLADSYEQYF
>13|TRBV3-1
CASSRGVGQGAYF
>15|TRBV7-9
CASSLGGGAPYEQYF
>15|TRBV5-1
CASSLKRGTYNEQFF
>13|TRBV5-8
CASASGTGYEQYF
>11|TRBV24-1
CATSDLHEAFF
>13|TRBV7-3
CASSLRGPETQYF
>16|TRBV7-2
CASSPPSGLAYPTQYF
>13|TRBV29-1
CSVESQGGTEAFF
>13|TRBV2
CASKQDGGLEAFF
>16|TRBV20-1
CSAPGQSGRSYNEQFF
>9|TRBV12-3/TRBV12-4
CASGEEQYF